The rows below give T cell receptor delta chains drawn from one sample of a study of gamma-delta T cells after stem cell transplantation. TCRdb re-processed the RT-PCR reads using CATT. Here the sample spans 1,200 or so delta-chain clones, less than 20% being singletons. Source material: gamma-delta T cells. These receptors were collected from a human donor. It is not recorded whose cells these are; they may come from a transplant donor. CDR3s include the opening cysteine and the closing phenylalanine or tryptophan. D genes are given only for firm matches. Rows may omit the clone size; those that give it use once, few, many or a size class.

abundance	v_gene	j_gene	d_gene	CDR3aa	CDR3nt
medium-sized	TRDV2	TRDJ1	TRDD3	CACDRVRLLGDSRGPNNTDKLIF	TGTGCCTGTGACAGAGTCCGGCTACTGGGGGACTCCCGAGGCCCTAACAACACCGATAAACTCATCTTT
medium-sized	TRDV1	TRDJ1	TRDD3	CALGDVRLTAAWGIPPYTDKLIF	TGTGCTCTTGGGGACGTACGTCTTACGGCCGCCTGGGGGATACCCCCTTACACCGATAAACTCATCTTT
-	TRDV2	TRDJ1	-	CACDTLGLYTDKLIF	TGTGCCTGTGACACCCTTGGTTTGTACACCGATAAACTCATCTTT
-	TRDV2	TRDJ1	TRDD3	CACDTVTGWGILPDKLIF	TGTGCCTGTGACACCGTTACTGGCTGGGGGATACTTCCCGATAAACTCATCTTT
large	TRDV2	TRDJ1	TRDD3	CACDPLLGDNTDKLIF	TGTGCCTGTGATCCGCTACTGGGGGACAACACCGATAAACTCATCTTT
-	TRAV29/DV5	TRDJ1	-	CAASQMAFFTHRTLNEGKLIF	TGTGCAGCAAGCCAAATGGCCTTCTTCACCCATCGGACGTTAAATGAGGGTAAACTCATCTTT
large	TRDV2	TRDJ1	TRDD3	CACDLVFPGGIQHTDKLIF	TGTGCCTGTGATTTGGTCTTCCCAGGGGGGATACAGCACACCGATAAACTCATCTTT
medium-sized	TRDV2	TRDJ1	-	CACDTVLPYTDKLIF	TGTGCCTGTGACACCGTCCTCCCGTACACCGATAAACTCATCTTT
medium-sized	TRAV38-2/DV8	TRDJ1	-	CAYTLAFPEEGIWADKLIF	TGTGCTTATACACTGGCCTTCCCAGAGGAGGGGATATGGGCCGATAAACTCATCTTT
medium-sized	TRDV1	TRDJ1	TRDD3	CALGELVPSTRGYKLPYTDKLIF	TGTGCTCTTGGGGAACTAGTTCCATCGACGAGGGGATATAAACTTCCGTACACCGATAAACTCATCTTT
-	TRDV2	TRDJ1	-	CACDTVSNTGDKLIF	TGTGCCTGTGACACCGTATCGAATACCGGAGATAAACTCATCTTT
-	TRDV1	TRDJ1	TRDD3	CALGERAPDPYRGIRTYTDKLIF	TGTGCTCTTGGGGAACGGGCCCCCGATCCATACCGGGGGATACGCACGTACACCGATAAACTCATCTTT
-	TRDV1	TRDJ1	-	CALGEPPTNGVEPYTDKLIF	TGTGCTCTTGGGGAACCTCCTACGAATGGGGTTGAGCCGTACACCGATAAACTCATCTTT
few	TRDV1	TRDJ1	TRDD3	CALVSSFYWGIQGYTDKLIF	TGTGCTCTTGTATCCTCTTTTTACTGGGGGATACAGGGGTACACCGATAAACTCATCTTT
medium-sized	TRDV1	TRDJ1	TRDD3	CALGPSPGGYPRGVYTDKLIF	TGTGCTCTTGGGCCGTCTCCTGGGGGATACCCCCGGGGAGTTTACACCGATAAACTCATCTTT
medium-sized	TRDV2	TRDJ1	TRDD3	CACDTVGGVEYWGTDKLIF	TGTGCCTGTGACACCGTGGGCGGAGTTGAGTACTGGGGCACCGATAAACTCATCTTT
-	TRDV1	TRDJ1	TRDD3	CALGDLKGTFLTLGDTHPYTDKLIF	TGTGCTCTTGGGGACCTAAAAGGAACTTTCCTAACGTTGGGGGATACGCATCCCTACACCGATAAACTCATCTTT
medium-sized	TRDV2	TRDJ1	TRDD3	CASRGIRSDKLIF	TGTGCCTCCCGGGGGATACGGTCCGATAAACTCATCTTT
-	TRDV2	TRDJ1	-	CACDSLGLMGNTDKLIF	TGTGCCTGTGACTCACTGGGTCTCATGGGTAACACCGATAAACTCATCTTT
medium-sized	TRDV1	TRDJ1	TRDD3	CALGEPRPSRTGGLNTDKLIF	TGTGCTCTTGGGGAGCCAAGGCCTTCCCGTACTGGGGGTCTTAACACCGATAAACTCATCTTT
few	TRDV1	TRDJ1	-	CALGEGSYGAIRRDTACTDKLIF	TGTGCTCTTGGGGAAGGTTCCTACGGGGCGATCCGGAGGGATACAGCGTGCACCGATAAACTCATCTTT
-	TRDV1	TRDJ1	-	CALGSSIIQYWYTDKLIF	TGTGCTCTTGGATCAAGCATCATCCAGTACTGGTACACCGATAAACTCATCTTT
-	TRDV1	TRDJ1	-	CALGEPWSAPTRNLTGDPSTILTDKLIF	TGTGCTCTTGGGGAACCTTGGTCCGCTCCTACTAGAAACCTTACTGGGGATCCTAGTACAATTTTGACCGATAAACTCATCTTT
medium-sized	TRDV2	TRDJ1	TRDD3	CACDTLLGDTMPYTDKLIF	TGTGCCTGTGACACATTACTGGGGGATACGATGCCGTACACCGATAAACTCATCTTT
medium-sized	TRDV2	TRDJ1	-	CACDELATTDKLIF	TGTGCCTGTGACGAACTTGCGACCACCGATAAACTCATCTTT
large	TRDV2	TRDJ1	TRDD3	CACVSLLGDTDKLIF	TGTGCCTGTGTCTCCTTACTGGGGGATACCGATAAACTCATCTTT